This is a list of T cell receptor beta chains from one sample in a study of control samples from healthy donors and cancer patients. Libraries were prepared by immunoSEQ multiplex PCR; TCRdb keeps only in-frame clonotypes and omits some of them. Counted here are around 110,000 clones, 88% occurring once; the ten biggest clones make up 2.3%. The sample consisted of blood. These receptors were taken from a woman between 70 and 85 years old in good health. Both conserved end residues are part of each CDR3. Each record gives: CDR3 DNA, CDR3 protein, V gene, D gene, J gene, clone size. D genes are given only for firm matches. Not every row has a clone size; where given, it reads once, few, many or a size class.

cdr3_nt: TGTGCCACCGCAGGAGGAGAGGAGAGCAATCAGCCCCAGCATTTT
cdr3_aa: CATAGGEESNQPQHF
v_call: TRBV10-3
d_call: -
j_call: TRBJ1-5
clone_size: -

cdr3_nt: TGTGCCAGTAGCATTCGACAGGGTTCAACTAATGAAAAACTGTTTTTT
cdr3_aa: CASSIRQGSTNEKLFF
v_call: TRBV19
d_call: TRBD1
j_call: TRBJ1-4
clone_size: -

cdr3_nt: TGTGCCAGCAGTTTCACAGGGTACACTGAAGCTTTCTTT
cdr3_aa: CASSFTGYTEAFF
v_call: TRBV12-3/TRBV12-4
d_call: -
j_call: TRBJ1-1
clone_size: -

cdr3_nt: TGTGCCAGCAGCTCACAGACAGATGGCTACACCTTC
cdr3_aa: CASSSQTDGYTF
v_call: TRBV11-2
d_call: -
j_call: TRBJ1-2
clone_size: -

cdr3_nt: TGTGCCAGCGATGGGGGGCTCGGCTACACCTTC
cdr3_aa: CASDGGLGYTF
v_call: TRBV7-9
d_call: -
j_call: TRBJ1-2
clone_size: -

cdr3_nt: TGTGCCAGCTCACCAAGTAGACTCGGGGGGATCGAGCAGTACTTC
cdr3_aa: CASSPSRLGGIEQYF
v_call: TRBV18
d_call: TRBD2
j_call: TRBJ2-7
clone_size: -

cdr3_nt: TGTGCCAGCAGCTCCGACAGGGATTCACCCCTCCACTTT
cdr3_aa: CASSSDRDSPLHF
v_call: TRBV7-3
d_call: TRBD1
j_call: TRBJ1-6
clone_size: -

cdr3_nt: TGTGCCACCAGCAGAGGACATAACTATGGCTACACCTTC
cdr3_aa: CATSRGHNYGYTF
v_call: TRBV15
d_call: -
j_call: TRBJ1-2
clone_size: -

cdr3_nt: TGTGCCAGCAGATCCCCACCGGGACAGGGGGAGTATGGCTACACCTTC
cdr3_aa: CASRSPPGQGEYGYTF
v_call: TRBV28
d_call: TRBD1
j_call: TRBJ1-2
clone_size: -

cdr3_nt: TGTGCCAGCAGTGATCCGATCGCGGCCAAAAACATTCAGTACTTC
cdr3_aa: CASSDPIAAKNIQYF
v_call: TRBV2
d_call: -
j_call: TRBJ2-4
clone_size: -

cdr3_nt: TGTGCCAGCAGCGTAGGTTGGGAAGGGGGGCATGGCTACACCTTC
cdr3_aa: CASSVGWEGGHGYTF
v_call: TRBV9
d_call: -
j_call: TRBJ1-2
clone_size: -

cdr3_nt: TGTGCCAGCAGCTCCAGGGTGGGGAACACTGAAGCTTTCTTT
cdr3_aa: CASSSRVGNTEAFF
v_call: TRBV3-1/TRBV3-2
d_call: -
j_call: TRBJ1-1
clone_size: -

cdr3_nt: TGTGCCAGCAGTGAGGACTTGCGGGAGCAGTACTTC
cdr3_aa: CASSEDLREQYF
v_call: TRBV2
d_call: -
j_call: TRBJ2-7
clone_size: few

cdr3_nt: TGTGCCAGTGCCGCTGGGAAGGAGACCCAGTACTTC
cdr3_aa: CASAAGKETQYF
v_call: TRBV11-1
d_call: -
j_call: TRBJ2-5
clone_size: -

cdr3_nt: TGCGCCAGCAGCCAAGATCGGAGGTACGAGCAGTACTTC
cdr3_aa: CASSQDRRYEQYF
v_call: TRBV4-3
d_call: -
j_call: TRBJ2-7
clone_size: -

cdr3_nt: TGTGCCAGCAGTATCCGACAGGGCGATTCACCCCTCCACTTT
cdr3_aa: CASSIRQGDSPLHF
v_call: TRBV27
d_call: TRBD1
j_call: TRBJ1-6
clone_size: -

cdr3_nt: TGTGCCAGCGGGACGCTCTCCTACGAGCAGTACTTC
cdr3_aa: CASGTLSYEQYF
v_call: TRBV7-2
d_call: -
j_call: TRBJ2-7
clone_size: medium-sized

cdr3_nt: TGTGCCAGCAGATACACAGGGCTCGGTGCACCCCTCCACTTT
cdr3_aa: CASRYTGLGAPLHF
v_call: TRBV2
d_call: -
j_call: TRBJ1-6
clone_size: once

cdr3_nt: TGCGCCAGCAGCCCAGTTTCCGGTTCGGGCACTGAAGCTTTCTTT
cdr3_aa: CASSPVSGSGTEAFF
v_call: TRBV5-1
d_call: -
j_call: TRBJ1-1
clone_size: -

cdr3_nt: TGTGCCAGCAGCCTAACCGGGACAGGGGCCCATGAGCAGTTCTTC
cdr3_aa: CASSLTGTGAHEQFF
v_call: TRBV11-3
d_call: TRBD1
j_call: TRBJ2-1
clone_size: -

cdr3_nt: TGTGCCAGCAGTTCCCGGACTGGGCAAGAGACCCAGTACTTC
cdr3_aa: CASSSRTGQETQYF
v_call: TRBV27
d_call: -
j_call: TRBJ2-5
clone_size: once

cdr3_nt: TGTGCCAGCTCACGGGAGGGACAGCCATATGGCTACACCTTC
cdr3_aa: CASSREGQPYGYTF
v_call: TRBV18
d_call: TRBD1
j_call: TRBJ1-2
clone_size: few

cdr3_nt: TGCGCCAGCAGCTCACAGGGGGCTGGCTATGGCTACACCTTC
cdr3_aa: CASSSQGAGYGYTF
v_call: TRBV5-1
d_call: TRBD1
j_call: TRBJ1-2
clone_size: once

cdr3_nt: TGTGCCAGCAGTTTTACAGGGGGGTACGAGCAGTACTTC
cdr3_aa: CASSFTGGYEQYF
v_call: TRBV27
d_call: TRBD1
j_call: TRBJ2-7
clone_size: once

cdr3_nt: TGTGCCAGCAGCCCGGGGACAGGGGATGATCAGCCCCAGCATTTT
cdr3_aa: CASSPGTGDDQPQHF
v_call: TRBV2
d_call: TRBD1
j_call: TRBJ1-5
clone_size: -

cdr3_nt: TGCAGCGTTGGACAGGGTCCTAATTCACCCCTCCACTTT
cdr3_aa: CSVGQGPNSPLHF
v_call: TRBV29-1
d_call: TRBD1
j_call: TRBJ1-6
clone_size: -

cdr3_nt: TGTGCCAGCAGCCACGGGACCTCGGGCGAGCAGTACTTC
cdr3_aa: CASSHGTSGEQYF
v_call: TRBV3-1/TRBV3-2
d_call: -
j_call: TRBJ2-7
clone_size: -

cdr3_nt: TGTGCCAGCAGCAAGGGAGGTATCTGGCAGTACTTC
cdr3_aa: CASSKGGIWQYF
v_call: TRBV21-1
d_call: -
j_call: TRBJ2-7
clone_size: -

cdr3_nt: TGTGCCAGTAGCGACAGGGGAACTAATGAAAAACTGTTTTTT
cdr3_aa: CASSDRGTNEKLFF
v_call: TRBV19
d_call: TRBD1
j_call: TRBJ1-4
clone_size: -

cdr3_nt: TGTGCCACCAGTGCGTCCGGAACAGAGACCCAGTACTTC
cdr3_aa: CATSASGTETQYF
v_call: TRBV24-1
d_call: -
j_call: TRBJ2-5
clone_size: -

cdr3_nt: TGTGCCAGCAGCCCGGGACAGGGGAATTCACCCCTCCACTTT
cdr3_aa: CASSPGQGNSPLHF
v_call: TRBV3-1/TRBV3-2
d_call: TRBD1
j_call: TRBJ1-6
clone_size: -

cdr3_nt: TGTGCCAGCAGTGACCCAAGCGGGGGGTACGAGCAGTACTTC
cdr3_aa: CASSDPSGGYEQYF
v_call: TRBV2
d_call: TRBD2
j_call: TRBJ2-7
clone_size: -

cdr3_nt: TGCGCCAGCAGCTTGAGTCGCGGGGGGCCATGGGAGACCCAGTACTTC
cdr3_aa: CASSLSRGGPWETQYF
v_call: TRBV5-1
d_call: TRBD2
j_call: TRBJ2-5
clone_size: -

cdr3_nt: TGTGCCAGCTCAACCGGGACGGAAATGAACACTGAAGCTTTCTTT
cdr3_aa: CASSTGTEMNTEAFF
v_call: TRBV18
d_call: -
j_call: TRBJ1-1
clone_size: -

cdr3_nt: TGCGCCAGCAGCTCGGGGACAGGGACCTACGAGCAGTACTTC
cdr3_aa: CASSSGTGTYEQYF
v_call: TRBV5-1
d_call: TRBD1
j_call: TRBJ2-7
clone_size: -

cdr3_nt: TGTGCCAGCAGTGGGGGCGTTGTAGGTAATGAGCAGTTCTTC
cdr3_aa: CASSGGVVGNEQFF
v_call: TRBV2
d_call: -
j_call: TRBJ2-1
clone_size: -

cdr3_nt: TGTGCCAGCAGCTTGATGGCAGGAACTGGAAACACCATATATTTT
cdr3_aa: CASSLMAGTGNTIYF
v_call: TRBV5-6
d_call: -
j_call: TRBJ1-3
clone_size: -

cdr3_nt: TGTGCCAGCAGGGACAGGGGGGATGGCTACACCTTC
cdr3_aa: CASRDRGDGYTF
v_call: TRBV12-3/TRBV12-4
d_call: TRBD1
j_call: TRBJ1-2
clone_size: -

cdr3_nt: TGTGCCAGCAGTGAGGGACCGGGACAGAGCTCCTACGAGCAGTACTTC
cdr3_aa: CASSEGPGQSSYEQYF
v_call: TRBV25-1
d_call: TRBD1
j_call: TRBJ2-7
clone_size: -

cdr3_nt: TGTGCCAGTAGCTTGGGACAGGGTAGCAATCAGCCCCAGCATTTT
cdr3_aa: CASSLGQGSNQPQHF
v_call: TRBV19
d_call: TRBD1
j_call: TRBJ1-5
clone_size: -

cdr3_nt: TGTGCCAGCAGCTTCGGACAGGGCACAGATACGCAGTATTTT
cdr3_aa: CASSFGQGTDTQYF
v_call: TRBV7-9
d_call: TRBD1
j_call: TRBJ2-3
clone_size: -

cdr3_nt: TGTGCCAGCAGCCGAGGGGGTAGGGGAGAGCAGTACTTC
cdr3_aa: CASSRGGRGEQYF
v_call: TRBV7-8
d_call: -
j_call: TRBJ2-7
clone_size: -

cdr3_nt: TGTGCCAGCAGCCCCGGGGGGCCCAGCGTAGGCTACACCTTC
cdr3_aa: CASSPGGPSVGYTF
v_call: TRBV11-2
d_call: -
j_call: TRBJ1-2
clone_size: -

cdr3_nt: TGTGCCAGCAGCCAAGACCTCCGACAGGGAAACACTGAAGCTTTCTTT
cdr3_aa: CASSQDLRQGNTEAFF
v_call: TRBV3-1/TRBV3-2
d_call: TRBD1
j_call: TRBJ1-1
clone_size: -

cdr3_nt: TGTGCCAGCAGTTTATTTGGCGTGGGACAGGGGGCTTTCTTT
cdr3_aa: CASSLFGVGQGAFF
v_call: TRBV27
d_call: TRBD1
j_call: TRBJ1-1
clone_size: -

cdr3_nt: TGTGCCAGCAGCTTGTGGTCCGAGCAGTACTTC
cdr3_aa: CASSLWSEQYF
v_call: TRBV5-6
d_call: -
j_call: TRBJ2-7
clone_size: -

cdr3_nt: TGCAGCGCAAAGAGGAACGCCGAAGAGACCCAGTACTTC
cdr3_aa: CSAKRNAEETQYF
v_call: TRBV29-1
d_call: -
j_call: TRBJ2-5
clone_size: -

cdr3_nt: TGCAGTGCTAGTGAAGCAACTAACTATGGCTACACCTTC
cdr3_aa: CSASEATNYGYTF
v_call: TRBV20-1
d_call: -
j_call: TRBJ1-2
clone_size: -

cdr3_nt: TGCGCCAGCAGCTTCGGGGCTCTCTCTGGAAACACCATATATTTT
cdr3_aa: CASSFGALSGNTIYF
v_call: TRBV5-1
d_call: -
j_call: TRBJ1-3
clone_size: -

cdr3_nt: TGTGCCATCAGTGAGTCCCTGAGACAGGGGTACACTGAAGCTTTCTTT
cdr3_aa: CAISESLRQGYTEAFF
v_call: TRBV10-3
d_call: TRBD1
j_call: TRBJ1-1
clone_size: -

cdr3_nt: TGTGCCAGCAGCTTGGACTCCCGGGACGCATACTATGGCTACACCTTC
cdr3_aa: CASSLDSRDAYYGYTF
v_call: TRBV5-5
d_call: -
j_call: TRBJ1-2
clone_size: -

cdr3_nt: TGTGCCAGCAGCGTAGCTACCTGGGGGGGCTCTGGGGCCAACGTCCTGACTTTC
cdr3_aa: CASSVATWGGSGANVLTF
v_call: TRBV9
d_call: TRBD2
j_call: TRBJ2-6
clone_size: -

cdr3_nt: TGCGCCAGCAGCTTGTCGGGGGATCAAGAGACCCAGTACTTC
cdr3_aa: CASSLSGDQETQYF
v_call: TRBV5-1
d_call: -
j_call: TRBJ2-5
clone_size: -

cdr3_nt: TGTGCCAGCAGTTCCGACAGCCACGGGGGTTCACCCCTCCACTTT
cdr3_aa: CASSSDSHGGSPLHF
v_call: TRBV9
d_call: -
j_call: TRBJ1-6
clone_size: -

cdr3_nt: TGTGCCAGCAGTTTCGTTGGGAACACTGAAGCTTTCTTT
cdr3_aa: CASSFVGNTEAFF
v_call: TRBV6-2/TRBV6-3
d_call: -
j_call: TRBJ1-1
clone_size: -

cdr3_nt: TGTGCCATCACAGTATTGCAGACTAGTGAGCAGTTCTTC
cdr3_aa: CAITVLQTSEQFF
v_call: TRBV10-3
d_call: -
j_call: TRBJ2-1
clone_size: -

cdr3_nt: TGTGCCAGCAGCCAGGCGGCAGAGACCCAGTACTTC
cdr3_aa: CASSQAAETQYF
v_call: TRBV4-2
d_call: -
j_call: TRBJ2-5
clone_size: once